A single sample is the source of the 8 T cell receptor beta chains below, sequenced in a study of blood T cell repertoires in COVID-19. Profiling relied on immunoSEQ multiplex PCR, and the TCRdb table lists in-frame clones only, not all of them. There are roughly 390,000 clones in the sample; less than 85% occur only once, and roughly 3.7% lies in the top ten. Sequencing was performed on peripheral blood. Every receptor here comes from a woman aged 18 to 35 with acute or convalescent COVID-19.

V is TRBV2 and J is TRBJ2-7, with 7 bases that match TRBD2. The CDR3 runs 15 residues. CDR1 SNHLY and CDR2 FYNNEI come from the germline V gene. Trimming took 3 bases from V and 1 from J; bases not matched to a gene: 6. CDR3 protein: CASSDAASGSYEQYF. The DNA for the CDR3 is TGTGCCAGCAGTGATGCGGCTAGCGGTTCCTACGAGCAGTACTTC.

The CDR3 region is CASSWDRKGAGELFF. The CDR3 DNA reads as TGTGCCAGCAGCTGGGACAGGAAAGGGGCCGGGGAGCTGTTTTTT. This rearrangement joins TRBV5-4 to TRBJ2-2; 8 nucleotides match TRBD1. Losses at the gene ends were 3 bases for V and 6 bases for J; bases not matched to a gene: 7. The CDR3 has 15 amino acids. CDR1 and CDR2 from the germline V gene are SGHNT and YYREEE (reference sequence).

Concerning this clone: Relative to the germline gene, one junction end is altered; a read error may explain this. J is TRBJ1-1 and V is TRBV30; weak D call: TRBD1 (5 bases). The CDR3 runs 14 residues. CDR1 and CDR2 (germline): GTSNPN, SVGIG (reference sequence). The CDR3 here is CAWSVGGQSRDCLF. Written as DNA, the CDR3 is TGTGCCTGGAGTGTAGGAGGACAATCGAGGGACTGCTTATTT. Complete variable domain (other parts from reference TRBV30 and TRBJ1-1): SQTIHQWPATLVQPVGSPLSLECTVEGTSNPNLYWYRQAAGRGLQLLFYSVGIGQISSEVPQNLSASRPQDRQFILSSKKLLLSDSGFYLCAWSVGGQSRDCLFGQGTRLTVV.

The sample holds one count of this clone. V and J are TRBV28 and TRBJ2-5, with 11 bases fitting TRBD2. The CDR3 totals 15 residues. Losses at the gene ends were 8 bases for V and 1 base for J; bases not matched to a gene: 6. The germline V gene has CDR1 MDHEN and CDR2 SYDVKM. The CDR3 DNA is TGTGCCAGCGGGTCGGGACTAGCGGCCCAAGAGACCCAGTACTTC. Protein: CASGSGLAAQETQYF.

The rearrangement links TRBV5-5 to TRBJ2-5; 11 bases agree with TRBD1. The CDR3 sequence is 13 residues long. Per the germline V gene, CDR1 is SGHKS and CDR2 is YYEKEE (reference sequence). Trimming took 6 bases from V and 4 from J; bases not matched to a gene: 2. The CDR3 reads CASTGQGGETQYF. For the CDR3, the DNA is TGTGCCAGCACGGGACAGGGGGGAGAGACCCAGTACTTC. The variable domain in full, with the rest retrieved from reference TRBV5-5 and TRBJ2-5, is DAGVTQSPTHLIKTRGQQVTLRCSPISGHKSVSWYQQVLGQGPQFIFQYYEKEERGRGNFPDRFSARQFPNYSSELNVNALLLGDSALYLCASTGQGGETQYFGPGTRLLVL.

This chain uses TRBV28 with TRBJ1-4; D possibly corresponds to TRBD1 (5 bases). The CDR3 has 16 amino acids. The germline V gene has CDR1 MDHEN and CDR2 SYDVKM. The V gene lost 8 bases and the J gene lost 8 bases, with 24 bases spanning the gap. The DNA of the CDR3 is TGTGCCAGCGGCCCATCTGGGGACGGGAGGATAGAAAAACTGTTTTTT. It codes for CASGPSGDGRIEKLFF.

This clone was found once. V gene TRBV29-1 combines with J gene TRBJ1-2; no clear D gene. The CDR3 runs 14 residues. The germline V gene has CDR1 SQVTM and CDR2 ANQGSEA. Trimming pared 0 bases from V and 6 bases from J, leaving 14 bases between. CDR3 DNA: TGCAGCGTTGAAGATGCCGCGGGCTCGGATGGCTACACCTTC. Its protein is CSVEDAAGSDGYTF.

The chain couples TRBV2 to TRBJ2-5; a weak D match, TRBD2 (5 bases). The V and J ends lost 2 bases and 4 bases respectively, with 5 bases between them. The CDR3 is made up of 12 amino acids. Germline CDR1 and CDR2: SNHLY and FYNNEI. CDR3 in amino acids: CASSELAETQYF. CDR3 DNA: TGTGCCAGCAGTGAACTAGCAGAGACCCAGTACTTC. The full variable domain, with the rest looked up from reference TRBV2 and TRBJ2-5, is EPEVTQTPSHQVTQMGQEVILRCVPISNHLYFYWYRQILGQKVEFLVSFYNNEISEKSEIFDDQFSVERPDGSNFTLKIRSTKLEDSAMYFCASSELAETQYFGPGTRLLVL.